One and the same sample provided the 20 T cell receptor beta chains below, sequenced in a study of identical twins. TCRdb redid the calling of the 5' RACE reads with MiXCR, one entry per CDR3 protein. This sample yields about 520,000 distinct CDR3 sequences, of which 22% are seen a single time; 0.8% to 1% belongs to the top ten. These records were also assigned to another study, of T cells expressing NK-cell markers.

Sequenced: CD4+ T cells sorted from blood. Receptor source: a woman under 30 in good health.

This clonotype was found many times. The chain combines TRBV12-3 or TRBV12-4 with TRBJ2-3, with D possibly being TRBD1 or TRBD2 (5 bases each). Trimming removed 11 bases from V and 0 bases from J, with 15 bases in between. This CDR3 has 14 residues. The CDR3 sequence: CAAARGGSTDTQYF. Written as DNA, the CDR3 is TGTGCCGCGGCGAGGGGCGGCAGCACAGATACGCAGTATTTT.

This clonotype was seen only a few times. The chain uses TRBV18 and TRBJ2-3, with D maybe TRBD1 (5 bases). Trimming cost V 2 bases and J 2 bases, with 11 bases left between them. CDR3 length: 15 residues. Germline V CDR1 and CDR2: KGHSH, LQKENI. CDR3 sequence: CASSPFQGTTDTQYF. The CDR3 DNA sequence: TGTGCCAGCTCACCATTTCAGGGTACCACAGATACGCAGTATTTT.

J is TRBJ2-4 and V is TRBV11-1; D might be TRBD2 (6 bases). Trimming cost V 5 bases and J 2 bases, with 13 bases left between them. The CDR3 sequence is 15 residues long. Germline V gene data show CDR1 as SGHAT and CDR2 as FQDESV (reference sequence). The CDR3 sequence is CASSGVGGTKNIQYF. Written as DNA, the CDR3 is TGTGCCAGCAGCGGGGTCGGGGGAACCAAAAACATTCAGTACTTC.

This clonotype has only a few counts. V is TRBV12-3 or TRBV12-4 and J is TRBJ1-5; D ambiguous. The CDR3 is made up of 13 amino acids. Trimming left V 5 bases short and J 3 bases short, with 8 bases between. CDR3 residues: CASSNSNNQPQHF. The CDR3 DNA follows: TGTGCCAGCAGTAACAGTAACAATCAGCCCCAGCATTTT.

The table lists this clonotype with many counts. The chain has TRBV2 and TRBJ2-1; D gene uncertain. Germline-derived CDR1 and CDR2 are SNHLY and FYNNEI. The CDR3 covers 14 residues. V lost 1 base and J lost 4, with 8 bases in between. CDR3: CASSEERGYNEQFF. The CDR3 region has the DNA TGTGCCAGCAGTGAAGAGCGTGGGTACAATGAGCAGTTCTTC.

The chain is built from TRBV5-8 and TRBJ1-1; 8 bases are a match to TRBD1. Germline-derived CDR1 and CDR2 are SGHTS and YDEGEE. This CDR3 region has 13 residues. Losses at the gene ends were 4 bases for V and 6 bases for J; bases not matched to a gene: 5. The CDR3 nucleotides are TGTGCCAGCAGCGCGTACAGGGGGTCTGAAGCTTTCTTT. This codes for CASSAYRGSEAFF.

V and J are TRBV5-1 and TRBJ1-1; D uncertain. CDR1 is SGHRS, CDR2 YFSETQ, per germline. Trimming took 4 bases from V and 4 from J, leaving 14 bases between them. The CDR3 consists of 14 residues. The CDR3, as DNA: TGCGCCAGCAGCATCCAGATTGGAGGCACTGAAGCTTTCTTT. Translating it yields CASSIQIGGTEAFF.

The table lists this clonotype with a few counts. The chain recombines TRBV29-1 with TRBJ1-1, with unresolved D. The germline CDR1 and CDR2 sequences are SQVTM and ANQGSEA. V was cut by 7 bases and J by 10 bases, with 10 bases left in between. The CDR3 runs 9 residues. The CDR3 sequence is CSAGSGAFF. CDR3 bases: TGCAGCGCCGGGTCGGGAGCTTTCTTT.

The chain joins TRBV7-2 to TRBJ2-2; D gene uncertain. This CDR3 spans 15 amino acids. Germline CDR1 and CDR2: SGHTA and FQGNSA. V was cut by 5 bases and J by 0 bases, with 10 bases left in between. Here the CDR3 DNA reads TGTGCCAGCAGCCCTCGGAGATCGAACACCGGGGAGCTGTTTTTT. Its protein product is CASSPRRSNTGELFF. The entire variable domain, with the rest obtained from reference TRBV7-2 and TRBJ2-2, is as follows: GAGVSQSPSNKVTEKGKDVELRCDPISGHTALYWYRQSLGQGLEFLIYFQGNSAPDKSGLPSDRFSAERTGGSVSTLTIQRTQQEDSAVYLCASSPRRSNTGELFFGEGSRLTVL.

This clonotype was detected a few times. V and J are TRBV29-1 and TRBJ2-3; 9 bases align to TRBD2. The V and J ends lost 2 bases and 0 bases, in that order; junction bases with no gene match: 3. Germline values: CDR1 SQVTM, CDR2 ANQGSEA. The CDR3 is 15 residues long. The CDR3 sequence: CSVERAGGSTDTQYF. For the CDR3, the DNA is TGCAGCGTTGAACGTGCGGGAGGGAGCACAGATACGCAGTATTTT.

This rearrangement joins TRBV2 to TRBJ2-3, with TRBD1 matching 10 bases. V dropped 7 bases and J dropped 6; count of bases not matched to a gene: 10. The CDR3 covers 15 residues. Germline V CDR1 and CDR2: SNHLY, FYNNEI. The CDR3 DNA reads as TGTGCCAGCAAAGGGACAGGGGCCCGATTCGATACGCAGTATTTT. The encoded protein is CASKGTGARFDTQYF.

For this clonotype: Possible read error: a much larger clone is one base away. The V and J genes are TRBV5-1 and TRBJ2-1; perhaps TRBD2 as D (5 bases). The CDR3 has 14 residues. Trimming cost V 0 bases and J 5 bases, with 9 bases left between them. Germline V gene sequence: CDR1 SGHRS, CDR2 YFSETQ. In nucleotides, the CDR3 is TGCGCCAGCAGCTTGGGTGGGCGGGACAATGAGCAGTTCTTC. Its translation is CASSLGGRDNEQFF.

This chain connects TRBV3-1 to TRBJ1-2; tentative D call: TRBD1 (5 bases). V was trimmed by 2 bases and J by 8 bases, leaving 12 bases between them. Germline CDR1 is LGHDT and CDR2 is YNNKEL (reference sequence). The CDR3 covers 13 residues. CDR3 in amino acids: CASSQPGIAGYTF. CDR3 DNA: TGTGCCAGCAGCCAACCAGGGATCGCGGGCTACACCTTC.

This clonotype was seen a few times. V and J are TRBV7-9 and TRBJ2-7, with D unresolved. This CDR3 is built from 13 residues. Between the trimmed V and J ends, which lost 0 bases and 6 bases, there was a span of 9 bases. Germline CDR1 and CDR2: SEHNR and FQNEAQ (reference sequence). CDR3 sequence reads: CASSLAQLSEQYF. The CDR3 DNA is TGTGCCAGCAGCTTAGCGCAGCTTTCCGAGCAGTACTTC.

The gene calls are TRBV12-3 or TRBV12-4 and TRBJ2-1, with 9 bases identical to TRBD2. The CDR3 spans 18 residues. With 1 base clipped from V and 1 base from J, the junction kept 8 bases outside the gene matches. CDR3 residues: CASSLEASGTFSYNEQFF. The CDR3 DNA reads as TGTGCCAGCAGTTTAGAGGCTAGCGGGACTTTTTCCTACAATGAGCAGTTCTTC.

This CDR3 reads CSASSGTGRSYEQYF. CDR3 sequence (DNA): TGCAGTGCTAGCTCCGGGACAGGACGTTCCTACGAGCAGTACTTC. V is TRBV20-1 and J is TRBJ2-7; 8 bases map to TRBD1. Per the germline V gene, CDR1 is DFQATT and CDR2 is SNEGSKA (reference sequence). The CDR3 extends over 15 amino acids. Trimming at V came to 3 bases and at J to 1 base, leaving 8 bases not matched to a gene.

This clonotype has at least ten counts. The chain uses TRBV4-2 and TRBJ2-3, with 10 bases aligning to TRBD2. The CDR3 runs to 19 residues. Trimming at V came to 3 bases and at J to 0 bases, leaving 12 bases not matched to a gene. Germline assignment: CDR1 LGHNA and CDR2 YNFKEQ. Here the CDR3 reads CASSHQLAGYSTSTDTQYF. CDR3 bases: TGTGCCAGCAGCCACCAACTAGCGGGATATTCTACTAGCACAGATACGCAGTATTTT.

This clonotype has only a few counts. The chain combines TRBV7-9 with TRBJ2-5; maybe TRBD2 (5 bases). The CDR3 has 13 amino acids. V lost 7 bases and J lost 4, with 13 bases in between. CDR1 and CDR2 from the germline V gene are SEHNR and FQNEAQ (reference sequence). CDR3: CASTPRVRETQYF. The CDR3 coding sequence is TGTGCCAGCACCCCGCGGGTGCGAGAGACCCAGTACTTC.

V gene TRBV10-3 combines with J gene TRBJ2-7; 10 nucleotides line up with TRBD1. The trim removed 2 bases at V and 5 bases at J, leaving 6 bases unmatched. In germline, CDR1 is ENHRY, CDR2 SYGVKD. The CDR3 covers 15 residues. CDR3 sequence (DNA): TGTGCCATCAGTGAGCCGGGACAGGGGTCCAACGAGCAGTACTTC. Its protein product is CAISEPGQGSNEQYF.

This chain connects TRBV15 to TRBJ2-7, with TRBD2 matching over 9 bases. This CDR3 comprises 17 residues. The J segment lost 6 bases and the V segment lost 0 bases, leaving 12 bases of the junction unmatched. Germline CDR1 reads LNHNV; CDR2 reads YYDKDF (reference sequence). The CDR3 is CATSRDLVASGKVEQYF. The CDR3 nucleotides read TGTGCCACCAGCAGAGATCTGGTGGCTAGCGGGAAGGTCGAGCAGTACTTC. Variable domain in full (rest from reference TRBV15 and TRBJ2-7): DAMVIQNPRYQVTQFGKPVTLSCSQTLNHNVMYWYQQKSSQAPKLLFHYYDKDFNNEADTPDNFQSRRPNTSFCFLDIRSPGLGDTAMYLCATSRDLVASGKVEQYFGPGTRLTVT.